These T cell receptor beta chains were read from a single sample in a study of response to subunit inactivated influenza vaccine. Via MiXCR, TCRdb re-called the RT-PCR reads, giving one row per CDR3 protein. The sample lists about 800,000 distinct CDR3 sequences, approximately 22% occurring once. The source material was PBMCs from blood, sampled approximately 5 days after vaccination. Receptors originate from a man aged 50 to 59 who received an inactivated influenza vaccine. Each CDR3 is given with its conserved first and last residue. Fields, in order: D gene, J gene, CDR3 length, clone size, V gene, CDR3 protein, CDR3 DNA. The D gene is left open where the match is weak. Clone size, where shown, is once, few, many, or a class for clones that have expanded.

.	TRBJ1-4	13	few	TRBV5-1	CASSDQGWEKLFF	TGCGCCAGCAGCGATCAGGGCTGGGAAAAACTGTTTTTT
.	TRBJ1-1	15	.	TRBV12-3/TRBV12-4	CASTPSTGMNTEAFF	TGTGCCAGCACCCCCTCGACTGGGATGAACACTGAAGCTTTCTTT
.	TRBJ2-1	14	.	TRBV7-2	CASSFRDLRNEQFF	TGTGCCAGCAGCTTCCGGGATCTCCGTAATGAGCAGTTCTTC
.	TRBJ2-1	16	many	TRBV5-1	CASSLVGSSSYNEQFF	TGTGCCAGCAGTTTAGTGGGGAGCAGCTCCTACAATGAGCAGTTCTTC
TRBD1	TRBJ2-2	17	once	TRBV27	CASSRSRLNRGTGELFF	TGTGCCAGCAGTCGATCCAGATTAAACAGGGGGACCGGGGAGCTGTTTTTT
.	TRBJ2-7	11	few	TRBV20-1	CSASSRYEQYF	TGCAGTGCTAGTTCCAGATACGAGCAGTACTTC
TRBD2	TRBJ2-3	17	many	TRBV6-5	CASSYSAPGRDTDTQYF	TGTGCCAGCAGTTACTCGGCTCCTGGGAGGGACACAGATACGCAGTATTTT
TRBD1	TRBJ2-7	14	.	TRBV15	CATSGGQGVSEQYF	TGTGCCACCAGCGGGGGACAGGGGGTGTCCGAGCAGTACTTC
TRBD2	TRBJ2-3	14	many	TRBV20-1	CSAETSGRTDTQYF	TGCAGTGCCGAGACTAGCGGGAGAACAGATACGCAGTATTTT
.	TRBJ2-1	16	few	TRBV14	CASSQEFISSYNEQFF	TGTGCCAGCAGCCAAGAATTCATCTCGTCCTACAATGAGCAGTTCTTC
TRBD1	TRBJ1-1	13	many	TRBV7-2	CASSLEQGRGAFF	TGTGCCAGCAGCTTAGAACAGGGGCGCGGAGCTTTCTTT
.	TRBJ2-1	15	.	TRBV7-9	CASSPWGDTDNEQFF	TGTGCCAGCAGCCCCTGGGGGGACACTGACAATGAGCAGTTCTTC
.	TRBJ2-5	13	many	TRBV5-1	CASSSERGETQYF	TGCGCCAGCAGCTCGGAGAGGGGAGAGACCCAGTACTTC
.	TRBJ2-5	17	few	TRBV5-1	CASSWKDPFINQETQYF	TGCGCCAGCAGCTGGAAGGACCCATTCATTAACCAAGAGACCCAGTACTTC
TRBD1	TRBJ2-7	15	.	TRBV7-9	CASSSTGGLLYEQYF	TGTGCCAGCAGCTCCACAGGGGGTCTCCTCTACGAGCAGTACTTC
.	TRBJ2-5	14	.	TRBV4-2	CASSQEGFERTQYF	TGTGCCAGCAGCCAAGAAGGCTTTGAACGGACCCAGTACTTC
TRBD1	TRBJ1-2	17	.	TRBV7-8	CASSSRVGGGVAYGYTF	TGTGCCAGCAGCTCCCGGGTGGGAGGGGGCGTTGCCTATGGCTACACCTTC
.	TRBJ1-2	14	.	TRBV5-1	CASSPPGVLYGYTF	TGCGCCAGCAGCCCCCCCGGGGTACTCTATGGCTACACCTTC
.	TRBJ1-5	12	.	TRBV20-1	CSASGGLQPQHF	TGCAGTGCTAGCGGTGGGTTACAGCCCCAGCATTTT
.	TRBJ2-4	16	few	TRBV6-2/TRBV6-3	CASSPARGEAKNIQYF	TGTGCCAGCAGTCCCGCGCGAGGGGAAGCCAAAAACATTCAGTACTTC
TRBD2	TRBJ2-3	13	.	TRBV29-1	CSAIAGVPDTQYF	TGCAGCGCCATAGCGGGAGTACCAGATACGCAGTATTTT
TRBD2	TRBJ2-1	13	.	TRBV28	CASSLRGGRAKFF	TGTGCCAGCAGTTTACGAGGCGGGAGGGCTAAGTTCTTC
.	TRBJ1-5	13	many	TRBV29-1	CSVGGGSNQPQHF	TGCAGCGTTGGAGGCGGTAGCAATCAGCCCCAGCATTTT
TRBD1	TRBJ1-2	17	.	TRBV4-1	CASSQNVPTGDPYGYTF	TGCGCCAGCAGCCAAAATGTACCGACAGGGGACCCCTATGGCTACACCTTC
.	TRBJ2-7	14	.	TRBV20-1	CSASRFAGSYEQYF	TGCAGTGCTAGTAGGTTCGCCGGCTCCTACGAGCAGTACTTC
TRBD1	TRBJ2-7	14	many	TRBV20-1	CSANPGQGRYEQYF	TGCAGTGCAAACCCGGGACAGGGTCGGTACGAGCAGTACTTC
.	TRBJ2-3	16	few	TRBV6-1	CASSTGRGRGTDTQYF	TGTGCCAGCAGTACCGGGCGCGGTAGGGGCACAGATACGCAGTATTTT
TRBD2	TRBJ2-3	14	few	TRBV9	CASSLAAVKDTQYF	TGTGCCAGCAGTCTAGCGGCGGTCAAGGATACGCAGTATTTT
.	TRBJ1-5	16	.	TRBV12-3/TRBV12-4	CASSLAAAGVFGPQHF	TGTGCCAGCAGTTTAGCGGCGGCAGGGGTGTTTGGGCCCCAGCATTTT
.	TRBJ2-3	15	.	TRBV9	CASSVEAVSTDTQYF	TGTGCCAGCAGCGTAGAAGCGGTAAGCACAGATACGCAGTATTTT
TRBD1	TRBJ2-7	14	.	TRBV7-2	CASSLTGQSDEQYF	TGTGCCAGCAGCTTGACGGGACAGTCTGACGAGCAGTACTTC
.	TRBJ2-7	12	.	TRBV7-6	CASSFRGGEQYF	TGTGCCAGCAGCTTTAGGGGGGGCGAGCAGTACTTC
.	TRBJ1-2	17	few	TRBV7-2	CASSPSGTRKTNYGYTF	TGTGCCAGCAGCCCTAGTGGGACACGCAAAACTAACTATGGCTACACCTTC
TRBD2	TRBJ2-5	14	.	TRBV20-1	CSAQRGSGGETQYF	TGCAGTGCCCAGAGGGGAAGCGGGGGAGAGACCCAGTACTTC
.	TRBJ2-5	14	.	TRBV3-1	CASSQGTFQETQYF	TGTGCCAGCAGCCAAGGGACTTTCCAAGAGACCCAGTACTTC
TRBD1	TRBJ2-4	17	many	TRBV28	CASSLWIVGTEGNIQYF	TGTGCCAGCAGTTTATGGATTGTGGGGACAGAGGGAAACATTCAGTACTTC
TRBD1	TRBJ1-1	15	few	TRBV6-5	CASSYWDRGRLGAFF	TGTGCCAGCAGTTACTGGGACAGGGGAAGACTGGGGGCTTTCTTT
.	TRBJ2-5	14	.	TRBV5-6	CASSLPGTQETKYF	TGTGCCAGCAGCTTGCCAGGAACTCAAGAGACCAAGTACTTC
TRBD2	TRBJ2-7	15	few	TRBV7-2	CASSLAHSGRVEQYF	TGTGCCAGCAGCTTAGCGCACAGCGGGAGGGTCGAGCAGTACTTC
.	TRBJ2-4	13	.	TRBV11-3	CASSSGGVDIQYF	TGTGCCAGCAGCTCGGGCGGGGTTGACATTCAGTACTTC
TRBD1	TRBJ2-5	13	.	TRBV10-3	CAINGQGGETQYF	TGTGCCATCAATGGACAGGGGGGAGAGACCCAGTACTTC
.	TRBJ2-2	14	.	TRBV7-9	CGTGHLGGTGELFF	TGTGGGACGGGACACTTAGGTGGCACCGGGGAGCTGTTTTTT
.	TRBJ2-3	18	.	TRBV7-6	CASSLFSVGGYSTDTQYF	TGTGCCAGCAGCTTATTCTCGGTCGGGGGATACAGCACAGATACGCAGTATTTT
.	TRBJ2-7	13	.	TRBV6-2/TRBV6-3	CASRAGTFYEQYF	TGTGCCAGCAGAGCAGGGACGTTCTACGAGCAGTACTTC
.	TRBJ2-3	15	.	TRBV6-2/TRBV6-3	CASSFGHSRGNTQYF	TGTGCCAGCAGTTTTGGCCACTCCAGGGGAAATACGCAGTATTTT
.	TRBJ2-2	13	few	TRBV29-1	CSVGGLAGGELFF	TGCAGCGTCGGAGGGCTTGCGGGGGGGGAGCTGTTTTTT
TRBD1	TRBJ1-5	15	once	TRBV20-1	CSARGTYRGDQPQHF	TGCAGTGCTAGGGGTACCTACAGGGGCGATCAGCCCCAGCATTTT
.	TRBJ2-3	14	.	TRBV5-1	CASSPGGQADTQYF	TGCGCCAGCAGCCCGGGGGGCCAGGCAGATACGCAGTATTTT
.	TRBJ2-2	14	.	TRBV11-2	CASSFGAYTGELFF	TGTGCCAGCAGCTTCGGGGCTTACACCGGGGAGCTGTTTTTT
.	TRBJ1-2	15	.	TRBV12-3/TRBV12-4	CASSFSAGSRGGYTF	TGTGCCAGCAGTTTCAGTGCTGGTAGCCGTGGCGGCTACACCTTC
.	TRBJ2-1	16	.	TRBV20-1	CSAPRLEPRVNNEQFF	TGCAGTGCTCCAAGACTAGAACCGCGGGTAAACAATGAGCAGTTCTTC
TRBD1	TRBJ1-4	15	few	TRBV5-1	CASSWDRGWNEKLFF	TGCGCCAGCAGCTGGGACAGGGGGTGGAATGAAAAACTGTTTTTT